This T cell receptor beta chain was identified during a study of blood T cell repertoires in COVID-19. The method was immunoSEQ multiplex PCR; TCRdb's version includes in-frame clones alone and lacks a portion of them. The sample includes approximately 330,000 clones, around 87% of them seen just once. Germline loops: CDR1 SQVTM, CDR2 ANQGSEA. This CDR3 has 17 residues. V lost 2 bases, J lost 0 bases, and 19 bases lay in between. Input material: peripheral blood. The TCR comes from a woman between 40 and 55 years old with COVID-19, enrolled during active disease. The chain employs TRBV29-1 and TRBJ2-5, with TRBD2 as a possible D gene (6 bases). CDR3 protein: CSVEPFRGGTYQETQYF. CDR3 nucleotides: TGCAGCGTTGAACCCTTTAGGGGCGGGACCTACCAAGAGACCCAGTACTTC.